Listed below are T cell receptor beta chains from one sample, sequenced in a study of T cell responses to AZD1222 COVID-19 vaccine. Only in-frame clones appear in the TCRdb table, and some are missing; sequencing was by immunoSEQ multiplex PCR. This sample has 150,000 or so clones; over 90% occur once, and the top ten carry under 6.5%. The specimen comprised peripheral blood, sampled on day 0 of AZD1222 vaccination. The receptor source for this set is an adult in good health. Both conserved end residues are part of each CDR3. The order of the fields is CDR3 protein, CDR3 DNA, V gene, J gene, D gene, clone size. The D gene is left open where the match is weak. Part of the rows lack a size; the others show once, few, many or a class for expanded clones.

CASSRWERINEQFF,TGTGCCAGCAGCCGGTGGGAAAGGATCAATGAGCAGTTCTTC,TRBV3-1/TRBV3-2,TRBJ2-1,.,.
CASSPPAGTMNTEAFF,TGTGCCAGCAGCCCTCCCGCCGGAACAATGAACACTGAAGCTTTCTTT,TRBV3-1/TRBV3-2,TRBJ1-1,.,few
CATATSGRLNTGELFF,TGTGCCACCGCAACTAGCGGGAGGTTGAACACCGGGGAGCTGTTTTTT,TRBV24-1,TRBJ2-2,TRBD2,.
CASRTGLAGGGNEQFF,TGTGCCAGCAGAACGGGATTAGCGGGAGGCGGCAATGAGCAGTTCTTC,TRBV7-9,TRBJ2-1,TRBD2,.
CASSIEGLGNTIYF,TGTGCCAGTAGTATAGAGGGACTTGGAAACACCATATATTTT,TRBV19,TRBJ1-3,.,.
CASSTGASGNTIYF,TGTGCCAGCAGTACAGGGGCCTCTGGAAACACCATATATTTT,TRBV6-5,TRBJ1-3,TRBD1,.
CASSGVISGELNGYTF,TGTGCCAGCAGTGGGGTGATTTCTGGGGAGCTGAATGGCTACACCTTC,TRBV9,TRBJ1-2,.,.
CATSAGNQPQHF,TGTGCCACCAGTGCTGGCAATCAGCCCCAGCATTTT,TRBV24-1,TRBJ1-5,.,.
CASMIDRGLSGELFF,TGTGCCAGCATGATAGACAGGGGGTTATCCGGGGAGCTGTTTTTT,TRBV2,TRBJ2-2,TRBD1,.
CASKPGGAYGYTF,TGTGCCAGCAAACCGGGCGGAGCCTATGGCTACACCTTC,TRBV28,TRBJ1-2,.,.
CASSLVAGEGSPLHF,TGTGCCAGCAGCTTGGTGGCAGGAGAAGGTTCACCCCTCCACTTT,TRBV5-6,TRBJ1-6,.,.
CASSVSNPGELFF,TGTGCCAGCAGCGTCAGTAATCCCGGGGAGCTGTTTTTT,TRBV9,TRBJ2-2,.,once
CASIPGIGAFSGNTIYF,TGTGCCAGCATCCCAGGGATTGGGGCTTTCTCTGGAAACACCATATATTTT,TRBV28,TRBJ1-3,.,.
CAWSGAGGKLFF,TGTGCCTGGAGTGGGGCGGGGGGAAAACTGTTTTTT,TRBV30,TRBJ1-4,.,.
CAISGGVNTEAFF,TGTGCCATCAGTGGGGGAGTGAACACTGAAGCTTTCTTT,TRBV10-3,TRBJ1-1,.,.
CASSPPGSSSDTQYF,TGTGCCAGCAGCCCCCCGGGATCGAGCTCTGATACGCAGTATTTT,TRBV11-1,TRBJ2-3,.,.
CAWSVGRDEQYF,TGTGCCTGGAGTGTAGGGCGGGATGAGCAGTACTTC,TRBV30,TRBJ2-7,.,once
CSGTQGDTEAFF,TGCAGCGGAACACAGGGGGACACTGAAGCTTTCTTT,TRBV29-1,TRBJ1-1,TRBD1,.
CASSLAPRNSGNTIYF,TGTGCCAGCAGCTTAGCGCCCAGGAACTCTGGAAACACCATATATTTT,TRBV7-9,TRBJ1-3,.,.